The present entry profiles one TCR beta chain with its context. The sample originates from a study of blood T cell repertoires in COVID-19. Study information: The United States, Italy and Spain supplied acute and convalescent COVID-19 samples. T cells, B-cell-depleted T cells, or PBMCs provided the cDNA or gDNA that served as material.

The CDR3 loop spans 17 amino acids. Germline CDR1 SGHVS, CDR2 FNYEAQ. V dropped 2 bases and J dropped 4 bases, with 19 bases sitting between them. As originally analysed: Reference gene primer amplification yielded estimated nucleated cell counts. Method: immunoSEQ multiplex PCR; TCRdb's copy keeps in-frame clones and lacks some. V and J calls plus clone size are reproduced from that table; the DNA served to infer D and trimming. The data show about 110,000 clones, approximately 90% seen once. Sequencing input: peripheral blood. V gene TRBV7-6 combines with J gene TRBJ2-3, with D possibly TRBD2 on 5 matching bases. This receptor was identified in a human donor in a cohort sampled during active COVID-19. CDR3 loop: CASSLSANRERADTQYF. The CDR3 DNA reads TGTGCCAGCAGCTTATCCGCCAATAGGGAGCGTGCAGATACGCAGTATTTT.